What follows is one TCR beta chain and its context. Its antigen is not identified. The trim removed 7 bases at V and 3 bases at J, leaving 9 bases unmatched. The CDR3 contains 16 residues. The entry originates in a study of T cells after yellow fever vaccination. Turning to the study itself: For low cell numbers, libraries were made with SMART-Seq v4 Ultra Low Input. Study-level findings and limits: Most clones from primary vaccination resurfaced after the booster (96% CD4, approximately 87% CD8). Overlap between CD4 and CD8 compartments was detected for a small share of clonotypes.

Each CDR3 protein gets one entry after TCRdb re-called the 5' RACE reads with MiXCR. There are a few hundred thousand distinct CDR3 sequences in the sample; about a sixth occur only once, and 17% lies in the top ten. This chain uses TRBV12-3 or TRBV12-4 with TRBJ2-1; 10 nucleotides line up with TRBD2. The sequence derives from a man aged 18 to 35 who received the YFV17D yellow fever vaccine. The material sequenced was PBMCs, taken about 5 days after the first yellow fever vaccination. The CDR3, as DNA: TGTGCCAGCAAGAATAGCGGGGGGCTGAACTACAATGAGCAGTTCTTC. It is translated as CASKNSGGLNYNEQFF.